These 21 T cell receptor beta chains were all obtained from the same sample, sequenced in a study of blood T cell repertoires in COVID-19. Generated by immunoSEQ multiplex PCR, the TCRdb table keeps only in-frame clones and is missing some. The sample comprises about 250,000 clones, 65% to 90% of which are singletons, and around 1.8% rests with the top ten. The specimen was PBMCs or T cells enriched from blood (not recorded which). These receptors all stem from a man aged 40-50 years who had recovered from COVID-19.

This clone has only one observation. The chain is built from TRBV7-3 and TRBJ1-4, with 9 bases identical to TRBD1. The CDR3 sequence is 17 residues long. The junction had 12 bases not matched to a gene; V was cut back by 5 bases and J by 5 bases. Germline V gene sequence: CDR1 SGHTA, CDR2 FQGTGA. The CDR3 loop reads CASSTRTGTGLNEKLFF. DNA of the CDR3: TGTGCCAGCAGCACTCGAACCGGGACAGGGTTGAATGAAAAACTGTTTTTT.

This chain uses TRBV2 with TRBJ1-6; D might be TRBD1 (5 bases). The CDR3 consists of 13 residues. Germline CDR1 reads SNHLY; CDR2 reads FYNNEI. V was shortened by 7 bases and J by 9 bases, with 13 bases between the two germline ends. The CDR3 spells CASNEGVISPLHF. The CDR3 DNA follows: TGTGCCAGCAACGAAGGGGTAATTTCACCCCTCCACTTT.

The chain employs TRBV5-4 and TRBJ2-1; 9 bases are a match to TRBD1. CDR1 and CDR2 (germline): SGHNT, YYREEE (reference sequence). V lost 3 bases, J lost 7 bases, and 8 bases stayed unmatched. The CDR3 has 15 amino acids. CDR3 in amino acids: CASSSGTGHANEQFF. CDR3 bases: TGTGCCAGCAGCTCCGGGACAGGGCATGCTAATGAGCAGTTCTTC.

The CDR3 protein is CAISERQVDSPLHF. DNA of the CDR3: TGTGCCATCAGTGAGAGACAGGTAGATTCACCCCTCCACTTT. The chain links TRBV10-3 to TRBJ1-6, with D perhaps TRBD1 (6 bases). CDR3 length equals 14 residues. CDR1 and CDR2 from the germline V gene are ENHRY and SYGVKD. V was cut by 2 bases and J by 8 bases, with 10 bases left in between.

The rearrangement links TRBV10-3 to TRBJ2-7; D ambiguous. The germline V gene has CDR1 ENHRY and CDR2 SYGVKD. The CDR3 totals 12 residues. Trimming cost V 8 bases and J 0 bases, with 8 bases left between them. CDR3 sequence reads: CAIAAGSYEQYF. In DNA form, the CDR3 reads TGTGCCATCGCTGCCGGCTCCTACGAGCAGTACTTC.

CDR3 sequence: CAWSPGTGGQPQHF. The CDR3 DNA reads TGTGCCTGGAGTCCAGGGACAGGGGGTCAGCCCCAGCATTTT. This chain joins TRBV30 and TRBJ1-5, with 11 bases lining up with TRBD1. This CDR3 is built from 14 residues. Per germline, CDR1 GTSNPN and CDR2 SVGIG (reference sequence). V was clipped by 2 bases and J by 6 bases; unmatched bases: 3.

This CDR3 reads CASSLAGRYNEQFF. DNA for the CDR3: TGTGCCAGCAGCTTAGCGGGCAGATACAATGAGCAGTTCTTC. J is TRBJ2-1 and V is TRBV7-7; no firm D call. This CDR3 comprises 14 residues. The germline V gene encodes CDR1 SSHAT and CDR2 FNYEAQ (reference sequence). Trimming stripped 0 bases from V and 4 bases from J, with 7 bases between.

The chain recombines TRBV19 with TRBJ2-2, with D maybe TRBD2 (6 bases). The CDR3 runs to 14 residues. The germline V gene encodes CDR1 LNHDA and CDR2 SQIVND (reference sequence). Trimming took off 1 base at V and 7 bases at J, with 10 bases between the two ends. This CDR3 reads CASSIGDSGGELFF. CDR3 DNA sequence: TGTGCCAGTAGTATAGGGGATAGCGGCGGGGAGCTGTTTTTT.

This chain's CDR3 is CASSLALLGTSGRGDTGELFF. DNA of the CDR3: TGTGCCAGCAGCTTAGCGCTTCTGGGGACTAGCGGGAGAGGGGACACCGGGGAGCTGTTTTTT. J is TRBJ2-2 and V is TRBV7-6; 14 bases map to TRBD2. Trimming at V came to 0 bases and at J to 3 bases, leaving 12 bases not matched to a gene. CDR3 length: 21 residues. Per germline, CDR1 SGHVS and CDR2 FNYEAQ.

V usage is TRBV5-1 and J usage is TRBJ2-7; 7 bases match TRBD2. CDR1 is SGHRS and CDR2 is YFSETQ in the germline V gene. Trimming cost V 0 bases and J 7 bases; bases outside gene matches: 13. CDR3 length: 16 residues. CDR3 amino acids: CASSLDLSGLMGEQYF. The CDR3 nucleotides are TGCGCCAGCAGCTTGGATTTATCGGGACTAATGGGGGAGCAGTACTTC.

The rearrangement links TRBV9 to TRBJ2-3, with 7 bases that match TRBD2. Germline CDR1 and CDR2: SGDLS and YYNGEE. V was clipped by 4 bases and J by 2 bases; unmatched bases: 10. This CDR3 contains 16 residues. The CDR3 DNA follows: TGTGCCAGCAGCTCCCCGACGAGCGGGGTCACAGATACGCAGTATTTT. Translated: CASSSPTSGVTDTQYF.

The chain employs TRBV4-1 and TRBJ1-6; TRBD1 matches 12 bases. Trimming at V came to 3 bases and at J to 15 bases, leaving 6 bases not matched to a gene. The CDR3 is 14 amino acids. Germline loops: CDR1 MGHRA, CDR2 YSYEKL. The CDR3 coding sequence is TGCGCCAGCAGCCACGGGACAGGGGGCCGTGACCTCCACTTT. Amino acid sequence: CASSHGTGGRDLHF.

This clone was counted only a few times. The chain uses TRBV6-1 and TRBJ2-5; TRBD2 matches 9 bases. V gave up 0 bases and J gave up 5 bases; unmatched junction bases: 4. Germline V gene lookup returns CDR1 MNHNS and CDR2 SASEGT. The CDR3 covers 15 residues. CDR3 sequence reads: CASSEAASGKETQYF. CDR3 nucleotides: TGTGCCAGCAGTGAAGCGGCTAGCGGGAAGGAGACCCAGTACTTC.

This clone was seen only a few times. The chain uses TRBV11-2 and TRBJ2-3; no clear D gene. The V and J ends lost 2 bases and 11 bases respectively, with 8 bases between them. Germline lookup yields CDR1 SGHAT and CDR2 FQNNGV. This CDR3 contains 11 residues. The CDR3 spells CASSLTEEQYF. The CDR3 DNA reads TGTGCCAGCAGCTTAACAGAAGAGCAGTATTTT.

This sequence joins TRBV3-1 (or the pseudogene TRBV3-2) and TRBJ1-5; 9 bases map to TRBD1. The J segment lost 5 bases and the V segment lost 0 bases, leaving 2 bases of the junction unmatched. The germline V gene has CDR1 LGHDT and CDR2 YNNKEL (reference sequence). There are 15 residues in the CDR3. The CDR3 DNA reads TGTGCCAGCAGCCAAGATGGGACAGGGCATCAGCCCCAGCATTTT. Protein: CASSQDGTGHQPQHF.

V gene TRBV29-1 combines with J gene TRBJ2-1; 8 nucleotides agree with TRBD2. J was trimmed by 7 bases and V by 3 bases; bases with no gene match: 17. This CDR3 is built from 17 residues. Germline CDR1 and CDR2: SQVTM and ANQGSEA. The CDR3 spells CSVDGSGGPGGTNEQFF. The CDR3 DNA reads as TGCAGCGTTGATGGCAGCGGGGGCCCCGGAGGTACTAATGAGCAGTTCTTC.

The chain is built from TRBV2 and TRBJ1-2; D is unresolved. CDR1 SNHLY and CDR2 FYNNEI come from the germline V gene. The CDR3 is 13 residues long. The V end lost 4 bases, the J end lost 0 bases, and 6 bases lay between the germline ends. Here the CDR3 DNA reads TGTGCCAGCAGTGGGAGTACTAACTATGGCTACACCTTC. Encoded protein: CASSGSTNYGYTF.

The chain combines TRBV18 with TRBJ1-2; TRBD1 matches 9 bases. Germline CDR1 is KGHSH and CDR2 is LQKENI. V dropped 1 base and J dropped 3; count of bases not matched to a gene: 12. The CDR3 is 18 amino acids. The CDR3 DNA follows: TGTGCCAGCTCACCACAGGGACAGGGTCTTGGAGTAGACTATGGCTACACCTTC. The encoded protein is CASSPQGQGLGVDYGYTF. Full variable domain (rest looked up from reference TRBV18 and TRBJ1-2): NAGVMQNPRHLVRRRGQEARLRCSPMKGHSHVYWYRQLPEEGLKFMVYLQKENIIDESGMPKERFSAEFPKEGPSILRIQQVVRGDSAAYFCASSPQGQGLGVDYGYTFGSGTRLTVV.

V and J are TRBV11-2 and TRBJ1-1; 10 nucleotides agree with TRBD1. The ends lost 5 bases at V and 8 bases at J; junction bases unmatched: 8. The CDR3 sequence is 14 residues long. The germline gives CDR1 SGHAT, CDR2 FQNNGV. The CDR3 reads CASSRRGTGEEAFF. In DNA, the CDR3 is TGTGCCAGCAGCCGGAGGGGGACAGGGGAAGAAGCTTTCTTT.

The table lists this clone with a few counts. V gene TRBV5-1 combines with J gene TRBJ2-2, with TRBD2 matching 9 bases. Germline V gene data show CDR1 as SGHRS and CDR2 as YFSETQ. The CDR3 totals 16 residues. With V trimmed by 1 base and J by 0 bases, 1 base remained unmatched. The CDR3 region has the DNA TGCGCCAGCAGCTTGCTAGCGGGGTCGAACACCGGGGAGCTGTTTTTT. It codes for CASSLLAGSNTGELFF. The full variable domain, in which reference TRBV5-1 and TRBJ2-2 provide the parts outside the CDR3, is KAGVTQTPRYLIKTRGQQVTLSCSPISGHRSVSWYQQTPGQGLQFLFEYFSETQRNKGNFPGRFSGRQFSNSRSEMNVSTLELGDSALYLCASSLLAGSNTGELFFGEGSRLTVL.

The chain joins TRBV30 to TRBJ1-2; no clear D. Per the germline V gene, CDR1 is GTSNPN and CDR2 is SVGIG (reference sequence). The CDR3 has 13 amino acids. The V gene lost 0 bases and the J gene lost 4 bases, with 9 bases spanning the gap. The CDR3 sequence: CAWSVAVGYGYTF. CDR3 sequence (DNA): TGTGCCTGGAGTGTCGCAGTTGGCTATGGCTACACCTTC.